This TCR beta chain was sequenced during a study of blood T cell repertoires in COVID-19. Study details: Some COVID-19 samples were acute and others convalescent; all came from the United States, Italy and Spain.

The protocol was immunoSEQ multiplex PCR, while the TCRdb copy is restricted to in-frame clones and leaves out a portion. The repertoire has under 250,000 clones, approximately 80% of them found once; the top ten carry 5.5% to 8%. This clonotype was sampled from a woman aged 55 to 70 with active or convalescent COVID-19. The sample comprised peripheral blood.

CDR3 nucleotides: TGTGCCAGCAGCCAAACAAGCGACAGGCCCTGGCTGAACACTGAAGCTTTCTTT. Translating it yields CASSQTSDRPWLNTEAFF. The V and J genes are TRBV11-3 and TRBJ1-1; D is possibly TRBD1 (6 bases). Trimming removed 5 bases from V and 0 bases from J, with 22 bases in between. This CDR3 has 18 amino acids. Germline values: CDR1 SGHNT, CDR2 YENEEA.